These T cell receptor beta chains were read from a single sample in a study of blood T cell repertoires in COVID-19. Sequencing used immunoSEQ multiplex PCR; TCRdb keeps in-frame clones, though not all of them. There are fewer than 60,000 clones in the sample; less than 90% occur only once, and around 13% lies in the top ten. The sequencing sample was made of peripheral blood. These receptors were obtained from a woman at least 80 years old with acute or convalescent COVID-19. CDR3s include the opening cysteine and the closing phenylalanine or tryptophan. The D gene is left open where the match is weak. Size is stated for part of the rows, as once, few or many counts, or as a class when the clone is expanded.

V gene	D gene	clone size	J gene	CDR3 protein	CDR3 DNA
TRBV6-6	NA	NA	TRBJ1-2	CASSYSRFSGYGYTF	TGTGCCAGCAGTTACTCGAGGTTTTCGGGATATGGCTACACCTTC
TRBV7-8	NA	NA	TRBJ1-2	CASSLEQTDYGYTF	TGTGCCAGCAGCTTAGAACAGACAGACTATGGCTACACCTTC
TRBV3-1/TRBV3-2	TRBD1	few	TRBJ1-2	CASSQRGTGDSGYTF	TGTGCCAGCAGCCAAAGAGGGACAGGGGATAGTGGCTACACCTTC
TRBV6-5	TRBD1	NA	TRBJ1-2	CASSYGGTANYGYTF	TGTGCCAGCAGTTACGGCGGGACAGCCAACTATGGCTACACCTTC
TRBV6-4	TRBD2	NA	TRBJ2-3	CASGAGHTDTQYF	TGTGCCAGCGGAGCGGGGCACACAGATACGCAGTATTTT
TRBV5-1	TRBD1	NA	TRBJ2-7	CASTLGQGGSYEQYF	TGCGCCAGCACCCTCGGACAGGGTGGATCCTACGAGCAGTACTTC
TRBV15	TRBD2	NA	TRBJ2-7	CATSRGGVSAYEQYF	TGTGCCACCAGCAGGGGAGGGGTTAGCGCCTACGAGCAGTACTTC
TRBV6-6	NA	few	TRBJ2-7	CASSSIQGTEQYF	TGTGCCAGCAGTTCGATCCAGGGGACCGAGCAGTACTTC
TRBV4-1	TRBD1	NA	TRBJ1-4	CASSRGQGGTLAEKLFF	TGCGCCAGCAGCCGGGGACAGGGTGGGACCTTAGCCGAAAAACTGTTTTTT
TRBV5-6	TRBD1	NA	TRBJ1-6	CASSLRDRDSPLHF	TGTGCCAGCAGCTTGCGGGACAGAGATTCACCCCTCCACTTT
TRBV3-1/TRBV3-2	TRBD1	NA	TRBJ2-7	CASSRQGAGSYEQYF	TGTGCCAGCAGTAGACAGGGGGCGGGTTCCTACGAGCAGTACTTC
TRBV21-1	NA	NA	TRBJ2-7	CASSNLFGTGRYEQYF	TGTGCCAGCAGCAACCTTTTCGGGACAGGGAGGTACGAGCAGTACTTC
TRBV1	NA	NA	TRBJ1-3	CTSSQDLGEQNTIYF	TGCACCAGCAGCCAAGATCTAGGAGAGCAAAACACCATATATTTT
TRBV4-1	NA	NA	TRBJ1-1	CASSQEELNTEAFF	TGCGCCAGCAGCCAAGAGGAGCTTAACACTGAAGCTTTCTTT
TRBV9	TRBD2	NA	TRBJ2-1	CASSVSGTSDPNEQFF	TGTGCCAGCAGCGTATCCGGGACTAGCGATCCGAATGAGCAGTTCTTC
TRBV18	NA	once	TRBJ2-5	CASSPIQETQYF	TGTGCCAGCTCACCAATACAAGAGACCCAGTACTTC
TRBV27	NA	NA	TRBJ2-7	CASSLLARGEQYF	TGTGCCAGCAGTTTATTAGCCCGAGGCGAGCAGTACTTC
TRBV5-4	TRBD1	once	TRBJ2-2	CASGTGGNTGELFF	TGTGCCAGCGGGACAGGGGGCAACACCGGGGAGCTGTTTTTT
TRBV10-2	NA	NA	TRBJ2-3	CASSGGAGLADTQYF	TGCGCCAGCAGTGGTGGGGCGGGGCTGGCAGATACGCAGTATTTT
TRBV2	TRBD2	once	TRBJ2-2	CASSDLAGGIVAGELFF	TGTGCCAGCAGTGATCTGGCGGGGGGGATCGTGGCCGGGGAGCTGTTTTTT
TRBV5-1	NA	NA	TRBJ2-5	CASSSGGAREETQYF	TGCGCCAGCAGCTCGGGTGGCGCCAGAGAAGAGACCCAGTACTTC
TRBV7-2	TRBD1	NA	TRBJ1-2	CASSLKRAGTGFKGYGYTF	TGTGCCAGCAGCTTAAAAAGGGCCGGGACAGGGTTTAAGGGCTATGGCTACACCTTC
TRBV12-3/TRBV12-4	NA	NA	TRBJ2-7	CASSFLAYEQYF	TGTGCCAGCAGTTTTCTCGCGTACGAGCAGTACTTC
TRBV5-1	NA	NA	TRBJ2-1	CASSLQIRGEQFF	TGCGCCAGCAGCCTGCAGATTCGGGGTGAGCAGTTCTTC
TRBV12-3/TRBV12-4	NA	NA	TRBJ1-1	CASSLGGLTEAFF	TGTGCCAGCAGTTTGGGAGGGCTCACTGAAGCTTTCTTT
TRBV7-9	NA	NA	TRBJ1-1	CASSTQTVQVSF	TGTGCCAGCAGCACGCAGACAGTTCAGGTTTCCTTT
TRBV27	NA	NA	TRBJ2-7	CASSLAGFSYEQYF	TGTGCCAGCAGTTTAGCGGGGTTCTCCTACGAGCAGTACTTC
TRBV14	TRBD1	NA	TRBJ2-1	CASSQDLAGGRDEQFF	TGTGCCAGCAGCCAAGATTTAGCAGGGGGCAGGGATGAGCAGTTCTTC
TRBV20-1	NA	NA	TRBJ1-1	CSARPRRPLF	TGCAGTGCTAGACCCCGGCGGCCCCTTTTT